This T cell receptor beta chain was identified during a study of cytomegalovirus exposure and HLA in healthy donors. Both 60 Vbeta primers and 13 Jbeta primers went into the PCR. Only in-frame clones appear in the TCRdb table, and some are missing; sequencing was by immunoSEQ multiplex PCR. The sample holds tens of thousands of clones, roughly 76% seen once. J gave up 0 bases and V 4 bases, and 10 bases lay outside the gene matches. Germline-derived CDR1 and CDR2 are SGHDT and YYEEEE. The CDR3 length is 17 residues. The sequencing sample was made of PBMCs. This chain joins TRBV5-6 and TRBJ2-3; 8 bases match TRBD2. The origin of this receptor is a woman between 35 and 50 years old in good health and CMV-seronegative. The CDR3 loop is CASSGYGLAGSTDTQYF. CDR3 DNA: TGTGCCAGCAGCGGATACGGACTAGCCGGGAGCACAGATACGCAGTATTTT.